Following are 24 T cell receptor beta chains from one sample sequenced in a study of control samples from healthy donors and cancer patients. The data were produced by immunoSEQ multiplex PCR, yet TCRdb's version contains in-frame clones alone and is incomplete. The table includes around 90,000 clones, around 86% detected once. Sequencing was done on a sample of blood. The receptors shown here come from a young man in good health.

The chain has TRBV30 and TRBJ2-5, with TRBD2 matching over 8 bases. This CDR3 is 14 amino acids long. The V gene's germline CDR1 is GTSNPN and CDR2 SVGIG (reference sequence). After removal of 8 bases from V and 4 bases from J, the junction contained 12 bases not matched to a gene. CDR3 coding DNA: TGTGCCCCTCAGGAGCGGGGGCCGGGAGAGACCCAGTACTTC. This sequence encodes CAPQERGPGETQYF.

This clone has just one count. The chain recombines TRBV12-3 or TRBV12-4 with TRBJ1-1; no clear D gene. The CDR3 contains 11 residues. Trimming shortened V by 6 bases and J by 11 bases, and 13 bases separated the two germline ends. Here the CDR3 reads CASSPGSAAFF. The CDR3 nucleotides are TGTGCCAGCAGCCCAGGCTCGGCGGCTTTCTTT.

V and J are TRBV5-1 and TRBJ2-2; D call uncertain. V shed 4 bases and J shed 3 bases, with 10 bases lying between them. This CDR3 is 14 amino acids long. The V gene's germline CDR1 is SGHRS and CDR2 YFSETQ. In nucleotides, the CDR3 is TGCGCCAGCAGCCTATTGGTGGACACCGGGGAGCTGTTTTTT. Residues: CASSLLVDTGELFF. The full variable domain, its missing parts supplied by reference TRBV5-1 and TRBJ2-2, is KAGVTQTPRYLIKTRGQQVTLSCSPISGHRSVSWYQQTPGQGLQFLFEYFSETQRNKGNFPGRFSGRQFSNSRSEMNVSTLELGDSALYLCASSLLVDTGELFFGEGSRLTVL.

V usage is TRBV24-1 and J usage is TRBJ2-2, with 11 positions matching TRBD1. The CDR3 has 14 amino acids. V dropped 9 bases and J dropped 4; count of bases not matched to a gene: 3. Germline lookup yields CDR1 KGHDR and CDR2 SFDVKD. The CDR3 coding sequence is TGTGCCACCGCAGGGACAGGGGGCACCGGGGAGCTGTTTTTT. Its protein is CATAGTGGTGELFF.

The chain uses TRBV27 and TRBJ1-2, with D uncertain. The CDR3 is made up of 13 amino acids. V was clipped by 2 bases and J by 5 bases, with 9 bases between them. Germline values: CDR1 MNHEY, CDR2 SMNVEV (reference sequence). The CDR3 nucleotides are TGTGCCAGCAGTTTAAAGGGAGGTTATGGCTACACCTTC. Amino acid sequence: CASSLKGGYGYTF.

J is TRBJ2-3 and V is TRBV9, with 14 positions matching TRBD2. Germline values: CDR1 SGDLS, CDR2 YYNGEE. The CDR3 loop spans 17 amino acids. V shed 4 bases, J shed 4 bases, and the junction held 8 bases outside the gene matches. The CDR3 DNA follows: TGTGCCAGCAGCCCGAGACTAGCGGGGGGGCTTGCAGATACGCAGTATTTT. Its translation is CASSPRLAGGLADTQYF.

This chain uses TRBV5-1 with TRBJ2-3; maybe TRBD1 (6 bases). V lost 4 bases to trimming and J lost 0 bases, with 12 bases between them. The CDR3 is 15 amino acids. From germline, CDR1 is SGHRS and CDR2 YFSETQ. The DNA of the CDR3 is TGCGCCAGCAGCCCAAGACAGGTCAGCACAGATACGCAGTATTTT. This gives the protein CASSPRQVSTDTQYF.

V usage is TRBV19 and J usage is TRBJ2-3; a possible D gene is TRBD2 (5 bases). Between the trimmed V and J ends, which lost 4 bases and 0 bases, there was a span of 14 bases. This CDR3 spans 16 amino acids. CDR1 and CDR2 (germline): LNHDA, SQIVND (reference sequence). This chain's CDR3 is CASSTIEGASTDTQYF. The DNA for the CDR3 is TGTGCCAGTAGTACCATAGAGGGAGCTAGCACAGATACGCAGTATTTT.

This clone was detected a few times. The chain uses TRBV6-4 and TRBJ2-3; weak D call: TRBD1 (5 bases). The CDR3 runs to 13 residues. The germline V gene encodes CDR1 MRHNA and CDR2 SNTAGT. V dropped 2 bases and J dropped 6 bases, with 9 bases sitting between them. In DNA form, the CDR3 reads TGTGCCAGCAGTGACGTTTACAGGGATACGCAGTATTTT. Residues: CASSDVYRDTQYF.

This chain links TRBV5-6 with TRBJ1-4; D might be TRBD1 (5 bases). V was trimmed by 4 bases and J by 6 bases, leaving 10 bases between them. CDR3 length: 13 residues. CDR1 and CDR2 (germline): SGHDT, YYEEEE. CDR3 sequence: CASSRRGYEKLFF. CDR3 bases: TGTGCCAGCAGCCGAAGGGGATATGAAAAACTGTTTTTT.

The chain is built from TRBV5-4 and TRBJ2-3; D unclear. Looked up from germline, CDR1 is SGHNT and CDR2 is YYREEE (reference sequence). The CDR3 loop spans 13 amino acids. The V gene lost 3 bases and the J gene lost 2 bases, with 7 bases spanning the gap. The CDR3 loop is CASSSGLTDTQYF. In DNA, the CDR3 is TGTGCCAGCAGCTCCGGCCTCACAGATACGCAGTATTTT.

A few counts support this clone. V usage is TRBV30 and J usage is TRBJ2-7; 10 positions match TRBD1. Germline V gene lookup returns CDR1 GTSNPN and CDR2 SVGIG (reference sequence). V was clipped by 8 bases and J by 5 bases; unmatched bases: 3. The CDR3 is 11 residues long. The CDR3 DNA follows: TGTGCCATGGGGACAGGGGACGAGCAGTACGTC. This encodes CAMGTGDEQYV.

The chain recombines TRBV12-3 or TRBV12-4 with TRBJ1-1, with unresolved D. CDR3 length: 13 residues. V gave up 5 bases and J gave up 0 bases, with 7 bases separating them. The CDR3 sequence is CASSGLVNTEAFF. DNA for the CDR3: TGTGCCAGCAGTGGCCTGGTGAACACTGAAGCTTTCTTT.

This chain joins TRBV27 and TRBJ1-5; D call uncertain. V gave up 5 bases and J gave up 2 bases, with 7 bases separating them. The CDR3 totals 13 residues. Germline loops: CDR1 MNHEY, CDR2 SMNVEV (reference sequence). The CDR3 DNA follows: TGTGCCAGCAGTACCGGGGGCAATCAGCCCCAGCATTTT. This gives the protein CASSTGGNQPQHF.

This clone appeared once. The gene calls are TRBV7-2 and TRBJ1-6; D perhaps matches TRBD1 (6 bases). With 2 bases removed from V and 6 bases from J, the gap between germline ends came to 11 bases. This CDR3 is built from 15 residues. Germline assignment: CDR1 SGHTA and CDR2 FQGNSA. Written as DNA, the CDR3 is TGTGCCAGCAGCTTACAGGGGTTCCTTAATTCACCCCTCCACTTT. It translates to CASSLQGFLNSPLHF.

This chain links TRBV11-2 with TRBJ2-5; tentatively, D is TRBD2 (6 bases). The V and J ends lost 5 bases and 2 bases respectively, with 9 bases between them. CDR3 size: 13 residues. Germline V gene lookup returns CDR1 SGHAT and CDR2 FQNNGV. CDR3 region: CASSRLEQETQYF. As DNA, the CDR3 is TGTGCCAGCAGCCGACTAGAACAAGAGACCCAGTACTTC.

The rearrangement joins TRBV6-2 or TRBV6-3 to TRBJ1-5; D perhaps matches TRBD1 (5 bases). Germline V gene sequence: CDR1 MNHEY, CDR2 SVGEGT. The CDR3 consists of 14 residues. Trimming took off 3 bases at V and 2 bases at J, with 8 bases between the two ends. The CDR3 here is CASSYQGGNQPQHF. CDR3 in DNA: TGTGCCAGCAGTTATCAGGGTGGCAATCAGCCCCAGCATTTT.

The chain carries TRBV6-5 and TRBJ2-5, with D maybe TRBD1 (5 bases). Deletions cut 2 bases from V and 5 bases from J, with 9 bases between. This CDR3 has 13 residues. Germline CDR1 reads MNHEY; CDR2 reads SVGAGI. The DNA for the CDR3 is TGTGCCAGCAGTTACCAGGGTGGGGAGACCCAGTACTTC. Protein product: CASSYQGGETQYF.

This chain links TRBV4-1 with TRBJ2-3, with 8 bases matching TRBD2. The CDR3 contains 16 residues. In germline, CDR1 is MGHRA, CDR2 YSYEKL. Trimming at V came to 4 bases and at J to 1 base, leaving 7 bases not matched to a gene. CDR3 amino acids: CASSPSDGGGTDTQYF. In nucleotides, the CDR3 is TGCGCCAGCAGCCCTTCCGACGGGGGGGGCACAGATACGCAGTATTTT.

V and J are TRBV4-2 and TRBJ1-1; D perhaps matches TRBD1 (5 bases). Germline V lookup: CDR1 LGHNA, CDR2 YNFKEQ. Trimming pared 0 bases from V and 3 bases from J, leaving 14 bases between. The CDR3 loop spans 16 amino acids. This chain's CDR3 is CASSQEGWGAHTEAFF. The CDR3, as DNA: TGTGCCAGCAGCCAAGAGGGGTGGGGCGCGCACACTGAAGCTTTCTTT.

A few counts support this clone. The chain has TRBV6-5 and TRBJ2-7; D tentatively reads TRBD1 or TRBD2 (5 bases each). V was pared by 5 bases and J by 3 bases, with 14 bases between. Per germline, CDR1 MNHEY and CDR2 SVGAGI. The CDR3 runs to 14 residues. The DNA for the CDR3 is TGTGCCAGCAGTCCGGGACCCCCGATCTACGAGCAGTACGTC. It codes for CASSPGPPIYEQYV.

J is TRBJ2-1 and V is TRBV19; D is perhaps TRBD1 (5 bases). Germline V gives CDR1 LNHDA, CDR2 SQIVND (reference sequence). Trimming stripped 3 bases from V and 6 bases from J, with 18 bases between. CDR3 length: 16 amino acids. In DNA form, the CDR3 reads TGTGCCAGTAGTATGATAGGACAAGGAACTGGCAATGAGCAGTTCTTC. Translated: CASSMIGQGTGNEQFF.

V and J are TRBV28 and TRBJ1-2; 8 positions match TRBD1. From germline, CDR1 is MDHEN and CDR2 SYDVKM. V gave up 1 base and J gave up 6 bases; unmatched junction bases: 7. This CDR3 spans 15 amino acids. CDR3 nucleotide sequence: TGTGCCAGCAGTTTATTACCTGACAGGGGTAATGGCTACACCTTC. Translation: CASSLLPDRGNGYTF.

CDR3 region: CASSSEQGAHEQYV. The CDR3 coding sequence is TGTGCCAGCAGTTCCGAACAGGGGGCCCACGAGCAGTACGTC. The chain is built from TRBV6-6 and TRBJ2-7; TRBD1 agrees at 9 bases. The V and J ends lost 4 bases and 5 bases, in that order; junction bases with no gene match: 6. From germline, CDR1 is MNHNY and CDR2 SVGAGI (reference sequence). The CDR3 runs to 14 residues.